This T cell receptor beta chain was sequenced for a study of blood T cell repertoires in COVID-19. Study context: There were acute and convalescent COVID-19 samples, and they came from the United States, Italy and Spain. PBMCs, B-cell-depleted T cells, or T cells provided the cDNA or gDNA that made up the material.

As originally analysed: Quantification of nucleated cells was approximated via reference gene primer amplification. Clones were sequenced by immunoSEQ multiplex PCR, and TCRdb holds only the in-frame ones, with some missing. Clone size and the V and J calls come from that table; the DNA yielded D and trimming. This repertoire shows about 150,000 clones, around 83% found once; its top ten account for more than 7.5%. V shed 4 bases and J shed 0 bases, with 25 bases lying between them. The germline V gene encodes CDR1 SGHDN and CDR2 FVKESK. CDR3 length equals 20 residues. Seattle-derived patients entered the study during active infection and were followed longitudinally.

The sequencing input was peripheral blood. This sequence originates from an older woman with COVID-19, enrolled during active disease. The chain joins TRBV14 to TRBJ2-1, with D perhaps matching TRBD1 (5 bases). The CDR3 is CASSRRTLKSLRSSYNEQFF. DNA for the CDR3: TGTGCCAGCAGCCGACGGACACTCAAGTCCCTTAGAAGCTCCTACAATGAGCAGTTCTTC.